The 14 T cell receptor beta chains given below trace back to one sample, sequenced in a study of cytomegalovirus exposure and HLA in healthy donors. PCR was performed using 60 Vbeta and 13 Jbeta primers. Sequencing was performed with immunoSEQ multiplex PCR; in TCRdb, only in-frame clones are kept and a portion is missing. The listing records 90,000 to 100,000 clones. Sequencing used PBMCs. The receptors stem from a woman aged 25 to 39 in good health and CMV-seronegative.

The J gene is TRBJ1-1, the V gene TRBV29-1; D uncertain. Germline V gives CDR1 SQVTM, CDR2 ANQGSEA. The CDR3 contains 13 residues. Trimming stripped 8 bases from V and 0 bases from J, with 13 bases between. CDR3 nucleotides: TGCAGCAGTACAAAAAACATGAACACTGAAGCTTTCTTT. It codes for CSSTKNMNTEAFF.

This rearrangement joins TRBV19 to TRBJ2-2; D is possibly TRBD2 (6 bases). The ends were cut back, 7 bases at V and 4 bases at J, with 22 bases in the middle. The CDR3 has 17 residues. Looked up from germline, CDR1 is LNHDA and CDR2 is SQIVND (reference sequence). CDR3 protein: CASTTTSTVFSTGELFF. CDR3 in DNA: TGTGCCAGTACCACGACTAGTACAGTTTTTAGCACCGGGGAGCTGTTTTTT.

V gene TRBV5-1 combines with J gene TRBJ2-7, with 10 nucleotides matching TRBD2. Per the germline V gene, CDR1 is SGHRS and CDR2 is YFSETQ. The CDR3 spans 18 residues. Trimming removed 0 bases from V and 2 bases from J; junction bases left unmatched: 11. CDR3 amino acids: CASSLGQLLAGAPYEQYF. CDR3 DNA: TGCGCCAGCAGCTTGGGACAGCTCCTAGCGGGAGCCCCCTACGAGCAGTACTTC.

With respect to this clone: The same CDR3 can be traced to other DNA sequences in this sample. The gene calls are TRBV28 and TRBJ1-4; D gene ambiguous. Looked up from germline, CDR1 is MDHEN and CDR2 is SYDVKM. The CDR3 is 12 residues long. Trimming removed 4 bases at V and 4 bases at J, with 4 bases between. The CDR3 sequence: CASSSFNEKLFF. The CDR3 nucleotides are TGTGCCAGCAGTTCATTTAATGAAAAACTGTTTTTT.

The rearrangement joins TRBV2 to TRBJ2-2; D might be TRBD1 (6 bases). Germline assignment: CDR1 SNHLY and CDR2 FYNNEI. This CDR3 spans 14 amino acids. Trimming shortened V by 3 bases and J by 5 bases, and 10 bases separated the two germline ends. The CDR3 region is CASSEGAGTGELFF. The CDR3 DNA is TGTGCCAGCAGTGAGGGGGCTGGGACCGGGGAGCTGTTTTTT.

The rearrangement links TRBV6-1 to TRBJ1-1; the D gene is possibly TRBD1 (5 bases). V shed 1 base and J shed 9 bases, with 6 bases lying between them. Germline CDR1 and CDR2: MNHNS and SASEGT. This CDR3 contains 11 residues. CDR3 DNA: TGTGCCAGCAGTGAAGAGGGGAAAGCTTTCTTT. This translates into CASSEEGKAFF.

In regard to this clone: One end of the junction fails to match germline, which may point to a read error. Within the sample, other DNA sequences also encode this same CDR3. The chain carries TRBV28 and TRBJ2-3; 14 bases align to TRBD2. This CDR3 region has 17 residues. Germline V gene sequence: CDR1 MDHEN, CDR2 SYDVKM. The CDR3: CASRPWGTSGSTDTQYF. CDR3 bases: TGTGCCAGCCGACCCTGGGGGACTAGCGGGAGCACAGATACACAGTATTTT. The entire variable domain, with the rest obtained from reference TRBV28 and TRBJ2-3, is as follows: DVKVTQSSRYLVKRTGEKVFLECVQDMDHENMFWYRQDPGLGLRLIYFSYDVKMKEKGDIPEGYSVSREKKERFSLILESASTNQTSMYLCASRPWGTSGSTDTQYFGPGTRLTVL.

The chain is built from TRBV28 and TRBJ1-5; maybe TRBD1 (6 bases). This CDR3 has 14 amino acids. V was shortened by 4 bases and J by 1 base, with 8 bases between the two germline ends. In germline, CDR1 is MDHEN, CDR2 SYDVKM. As DNA, the CDR3 is TGTGCCAGCAGTTCGGACAGAAGCAATCAGCCCCAGCATTTT. The encoded protein is CASSSDRSNQPQHF.

The chain is built from TRBV27 and TRBJ1-5, with D possibly matching TRBD1 (5 bases). Trimming took off 10 bases at V and 0 bases at J, with 13 bases between the two ends. This CDR3 has 14 residues. Germline assignment: CDR1 MNHEY and CDR2 SMNVEV (reference sequence). The CDR3 DNA reads as TGTGCCACCAGGGAGGAGGATAGCAATCAGCCCCAGCATTTT. Translation gives CATREEDSNQPQHF.

The chain is built from TRBV4-2 and TRBJ2-2; a weak D match, TRBD1 (5 bases). CDR3 length equals 15 residues. CDR1 is LGHNA, CDR2 YNFKEQ, per germline. The V and J ends lost 0 bases and 2 bases respectively, with 7 bases between them. In nucleotides, the CDR3 is TGTGCCAGCAGCCAAGATAGGGGCAACACCGGGGAGCTGTTTTTT. As protein: CASSQDRGNTGELFF.

V and J are TRBV7-9 and TRBJ2-7, with D maybe TRBD2 (5 bases). The length of the CDR3 is 13 residues. V was clipped by 5 bases and J by 2 bases, with 10 bases between them. Germline V gene sequence: CDR1 SEHNR, CDR2 FQNEAQ (reference sequence). As DNA, the CDR3 is TGTGCCAGCAGCGACATCGGGGCCTACGAGCAGTACTTC. This gives the protein CASSDIGAYEQYF.

The chain has TRBV25-1 and TRBJ1-1; 8 bases map to TRBD1. J gave up 5 bases and V 2 bases, and 4 bases lay outside the gene matches. CDR1 is MGHDK and CDR2 is SYGVNS in the germline V gene. This CDR3 is built from 14 residues. In DNA, the CDR3 is TGTGCCAGCAGTGAACAGGGGGCGAGGACTGAAGCTTTCTTT. It encodes CASSEQGARTEAFF.

This chain uses TRBV5-4 with TRBJ1-2, with 11 bases matching TRBD1. Germline values: CDR1 SGHNT, CDR2 YYREEE (reference sequence). V lost 4 bases and J lost 2; bases outside the gene matches: 4. This CDR3 contains 15 residues. This chain's CDR3 is CASSNRDRGNYGYTF. The CDR3 bases are TGTGCCAGCAGCAACCGGGACAGGGGGAACTATGGCTACACCTTC.

The chain has TRBV4-1 and TRBJ2-3; D may be TRBD2 (5 bases). CDR3 length equals 13 residues. V was pared by 1 base and J by 5 bases, with 7 bases between. CDR1 and CDR2 from the germline V gene are MGHRA and YSYEKL. The CDR3 sequence: CASSQVGGDTQYF. The CDR3 DNA is TGCGCCAGCAGCCAAGTTGGAGGAGATACGCAGTATTTT.